This T cell receptor beta chain was documented in a study of T-cell reconstitution after alpha-beta-depleted transplantation in children. Findings and caveats of the study: For some patients, TCRbeta diversity was high at day 60 because of recipient T cells and thymic progenitors that survived. Newly produced T cells mostly accounted for T-cell counts and diversity one year post-transplant.

This clonotype turned up a few times. Its antigen is still unknown. The CDR3 is 14 residues long. CDR1 is SQVTM, CDR2 ANQGSEA, per germline. The V gene end was trimmed by 0 bases and the J gene end by 7 bases; junction bases not matched to a gene: 8. Unique molecular identifiers were used in preparing the TCRbeta library. A single record per CDR3 protein comes from TCRdb applying MiXCR to the PCR reads. The sample carries approximately 130,000 distinct CDR3 sequences, roughly 9% recorded once. This receptor was identified in a girl under three years old who had a stem cell transplant for combined immunodeficiency, so the T cells may come from the graft donor. The sample consisted of PBMCs, mostly from graft donor cells, taken 180 days after TCRalphabeta/CD19-depleted stem cell transplant. The chain joins TRBV29-1 to TRBJ2-5; TRBD1 matches at 7 bases. The CDR3 is CSVEDPGQLGTQYF. CDR3 coding DNA: TGCAGCGTTGAAGATCCGGGACAGTTAGGGACCCAGTACTTC.